This T cell receptor (beta chain) was documented in a study of technical replicates of blood from a few donors. The repertoire was sequenced with immunoSEQ multiplex PCR; TCRdb's copy has only in-frame clones and lacks some. The repertoire holds around 60,000 clones, with 90% to 95% as singletons. Germline CDR1 is ENHRY and CDR2 is SYGVKD. The CDR3 is 15 residues long. Trimming took off 0 bases at V and 6 bases at J, with 12 bases between the two ends. The chain uses TRBV10-3 and TRBJ1-5; unclear D gene. Sequencing was carried out using PBMCs. This sequence originates from a human donor in good health. Some clones in this sample may be carry-over from other donors' samples. Written as DNA, the CDR3 is TGTGCCATCAGTGAGTCGTACGGGGAGGCTCAGCCCCAGCATTTT. Its protein product is CAISESYGEAQPQHF.